The 8 T cell receptor beta chains below all came from one sample that was sequenced in a study of cytomegalovirus exposure and HLA in healthy donors. Generated by immunoSEQ multiplex PCR, the TCRdb table keeps only in-frame clones and is missing some. The profile shows 150,000 to 200,000 clones, around 81% of them singletons. The sample was PBMCs. These receptors were taken from a young man in good health and CMV-seropositive.

V and J are TRBV4-3 and TRBJ2-2; 11 bases align to TRBD1. Germline assignment: CDR1 LGHNA and CDR2 YSLEER. V shed 3 bases, J shed 6 bases, and the junction held 3 bases outside the gene matches. The CDR3 has 15 residues. The CDR3 here is CASSQDRGRAGELFF. The CDR3 coding sequence is TGCGCCAGCAGCCAGGACAGGGGGCGGGCCGGGGAGCTGTTTTTT.

The V call is TRBV9, the J call TRBJ2-1; 12 bases align to TRBD2. Per germline, CDR1 SGDLS and CDR2 YYNGEE. The CDR3 sequence is 18 residues long. With V trimmed by 4 bases and J by 3 bases, 11 bases remained unmatched. The CDR3 loop reads CASSPGASGGAGYNEQFF. In DNA, the CDR3 is TGTGCCAGCAGCCCCGGGGCTAGCGGGGGGGCCGGCTACAATGAGCAGTTCTTC.

The chain joins TRBV21-1 to TRBJ1-2; no check of the table's D call, TRBD1, against the DNA was made. TRBV21-1 is a known pseudogene. The CDR3 consists of 13 residues. The chain's CDR3 is CASSINRGYGYTF. Here the CDR3 DNA reads TGTGCCAGCAGCATAAACAGGGGGTACGGCTACACCTTC.

The rearrangement links TRBV13 to TRBJ1-2; 9 bases align to TRBD1. V was clipped by 4 bases and J by 3 bases; unmatched bases: 3. The CDR3 is 14 residues long. Germline loops: CDR1 PRHDT, CDR2 FYEKMQ (reference sequence). The CDR3 coding sequence is TGTGCCAGCAGCTCTTGGACAGGGGACTATGGCTACACCTTC. Amino acid sequence: CASSSWTGDYGYTF.

This chain connects TRBV7-2 to TRBJ1-5, with a possible D match to TRBD1 (5 bases). V dropped 1 base and J dropped 1 base, with 8 bases sitting between them. The CDR3 contains 15 residues. Per the germline V gene, CDR1 is SGHTA and CDR2 is FQGNSA. As DNA, the CDR3 is TGTGCCAGCAGCTTAGTACCAGGGAGCAATCAGCCCCAGCATTTT. Protein product: CASSLVPGSNQPQHF.

This sequence joins TRBV7-2 and TRBJ2-7; 7 bases match TRBD2. The J segment lost 2 bases and the V segment lost 1 base, leaving 5 bases of the junction unmatched. This CDR3 comprises 15 residues. Germline V CDR1 and CDR2: SGHTA, FQGNSA. CDR3 region: CASSLVTSRTYEQYF. DNA of the CDR3: TGTGCCAGCAGCTTAGTGACTAGCAGGACCTACGAGCAGTACTTC.

The V gene is TRBV10-3, the J gene TRBJ1-3, with a possible D match to TRBD1 (5 bases). CDR3 length: 16 residues. Germline CDR1 ENHRY, CDR2 SYGVKD. V was clipped by 2 bases and J by 5 bases, with 16 bases between them. CDR3 in amino acids: CAISEGPTTDRNTIYF. Here the CDR3 DNA reads TGTGCCATCAGTGAGGGACCGACGACAGATAGAAACACCATATATTTT.

The rearrangement joins TRBV6-4 to TRBJ2-1; TRBD1 aligns across 10 bases. The V segment lost 5 bases and the J segment 8 bases; nucleotides outside the gene matches: 9. Looked up from germline, CDR1 is MRHNA and CDR2 is SNTAGT. The CDR3 consists of 15 residues. This CDR3 reads CASSSGTGVTDEQFF. Here the CDR3 DNA reads TGTGCCAGCAGTTCCGGGACAGGGGTTACGGATGAGCAGTTCTTC.